This is a list of T cell receptor beta chains from one sample in a study of T cell responses to AZD1222 COVID-19 vaccine. Assay used: immunoSEQ multiplex PCR; TCRdb lists only in-frame clones, some missing. Of 150,000 to 200,000 clones detected, more than 70% appear once; the ten largest clones hold 25% to 30%. The sequencing here drew on peripheral blood, taken 28 days after the second AZD1222 dose. These receptors all come from an adult who received the AZD1222 COVID-19 vaccine. Both conserved end residues are part of each CDR3. D genes are given only for firm matches. The listing skips clone size in some rows; elsewhere it reads once, few, many or a size class.

CATSRGSLGTGVTDTQYF | TGTGCCACCAGCAGAGGGTCTTTGGGTACAGGGGTAACAGATACGCAGTATTTT | TRBD1 | TRBV15 | . | TRBJ2-3
CASSAGRLSSYEQYF | TGTGCCAGCAGTGCTGGACGTCTTAGCTCCTACGAGCAGTACTTC | . | TRBV27 | . | TRBJ2-7
CATEDRTSTDTQYF | TGTGCCACCGAGGACAGGACTAGCACAGATACGCAGTATTTT | TRBD1 | TRBV10-3 | . | TRBJ2-3
CASSPRGGLYEQYF | TGTGCCAGCTCACCACGGGGCGGACTCTACGAGCAGTACTTC | . | TRBV18 | . | TRBJ2-7
CASSLGTGDLSGETQYF | TGTGCCAGCAGTTTAGGGACAGGGGACCTGTCAGGGGAGACCCAGTACTTC | TRBD1 | TRBV28 | . | TRBJ2-5
CASSFRGQAAYEQYF | TGTGCCAGCAGTTTCCGGGGGCAGGCAGCCTACGAGCAGTACTTC | . | TRBV28 | . | TRBJ2-7
CASSTTGVETQYF | TGTGCCAGCAGTACCACAGGGGTAGAGACCCAGTACTTC | TRBD1 | TRBV27 | few | TRBJ2-5
CASSSPGQGDREQYF | TGTGCCAGCAGTTCACCTGGACAGGGGGATAGGGAGCAGTACTTC | TRBD1 | TRBV28 | . | TRBJ2-7
CASSRQGRREQYF | TGTGCCAGCAGTAGACAGGGTCGGCGCGAGCAGTACTTC | TRBD1 | TRBV27 | . | TRBJ2-7
CAWTAGGPGELFF | TGTGCCTGGACAGCGGGAGGTCCCGGGGAGCTGTTTTTT | TRBD2 | TRBV30 | . | TRBJ2-2
CASSRSGYEQYF | TGTGCCAGCAGTCGCTCAGGCTACGAGCAGTACTTC | . | TRBV6-6 | once | TRBJ2-7
CASSPFVIFGRHNEQFF | TGCGCCAGCAGCCCCTTTGTCATATTTGGCAGACACAATGAGCAGTTCTTC | . | TRBV4-1 | once | TRBJ2-1
CAWSGQGNTEAFF | TGTGCCTGGAGTGGGCAAGGGAACACTGAAGCTTTCTTT | . | TRBV30 | . | TRBJ1-1
CASSRADRGNTIYF | TGTGCCAGCAGCCGAGCGGACAGGGGAAACACCATATATTTT | TRBD1 | TRBV7-8 | . | TRBJ1-3
CASSWGGSSYEQYF | TGTGCCAGCAGTTGGGGGGGGAGCTCCTACGAGCAGTACTTC | TRBD2 | TRBV28 | . | TRBJ2-7
CASSSPRQAAYEQYF | TGTGCCAGCAGCTCCCCTCGACAGGCCGCCTACGAGCAGTACTTC | . | TRBV7-2 | . | TRBJ2-7